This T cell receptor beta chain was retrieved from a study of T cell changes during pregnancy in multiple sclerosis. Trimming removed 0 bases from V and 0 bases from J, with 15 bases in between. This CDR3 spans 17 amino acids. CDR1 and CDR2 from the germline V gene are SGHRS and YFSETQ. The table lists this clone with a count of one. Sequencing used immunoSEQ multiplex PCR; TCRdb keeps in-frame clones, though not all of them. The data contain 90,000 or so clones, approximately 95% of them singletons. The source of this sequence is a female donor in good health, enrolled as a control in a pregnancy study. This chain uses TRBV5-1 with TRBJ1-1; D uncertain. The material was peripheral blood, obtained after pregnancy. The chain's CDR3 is CASSLATRLTVNTEAFF. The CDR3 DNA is TGCGCCAGCAGCTTGGCCACACGGCTTACAGTGAACACTGAAGCTTTCTTT.